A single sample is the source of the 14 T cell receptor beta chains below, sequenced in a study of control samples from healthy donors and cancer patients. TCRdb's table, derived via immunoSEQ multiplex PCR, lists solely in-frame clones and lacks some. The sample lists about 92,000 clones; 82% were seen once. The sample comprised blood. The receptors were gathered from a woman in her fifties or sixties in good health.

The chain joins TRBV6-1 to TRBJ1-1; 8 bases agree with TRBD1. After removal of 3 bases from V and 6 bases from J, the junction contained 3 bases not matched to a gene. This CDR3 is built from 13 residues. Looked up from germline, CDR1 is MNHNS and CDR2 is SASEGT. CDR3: CASSDRGRAEAFF. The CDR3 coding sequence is TGTGCCAGCAGTGACAGGGGGCGGGCTGAAGCTTTCTTT.

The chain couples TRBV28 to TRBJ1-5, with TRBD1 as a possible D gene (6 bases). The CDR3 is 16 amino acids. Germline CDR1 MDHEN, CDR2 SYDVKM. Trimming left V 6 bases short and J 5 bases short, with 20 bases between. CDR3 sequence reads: CASSPGGRVGDQPQHF. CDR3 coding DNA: TGTGCCAGCAGCCCTGGGGGCAGGGTCGGTGATCAGCCCCAGCATTTT.

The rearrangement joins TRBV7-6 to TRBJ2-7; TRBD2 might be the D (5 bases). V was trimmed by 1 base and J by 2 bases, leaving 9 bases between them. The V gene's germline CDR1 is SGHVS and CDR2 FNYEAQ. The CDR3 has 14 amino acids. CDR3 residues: CASSLDSGPYEQYF. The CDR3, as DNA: TGTGCCAGCAGCTTAGACAGCGGTCCCTACGAGCAGTACTTC.

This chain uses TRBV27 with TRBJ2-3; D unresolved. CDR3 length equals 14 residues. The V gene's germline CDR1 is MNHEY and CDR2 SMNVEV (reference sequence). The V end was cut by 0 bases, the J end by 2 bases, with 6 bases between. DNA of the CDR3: TGTGCCAGCAGTTTATCAGGGTTCACAGATACGCAGTATTTT. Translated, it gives CASSLSGFTDTQYF.

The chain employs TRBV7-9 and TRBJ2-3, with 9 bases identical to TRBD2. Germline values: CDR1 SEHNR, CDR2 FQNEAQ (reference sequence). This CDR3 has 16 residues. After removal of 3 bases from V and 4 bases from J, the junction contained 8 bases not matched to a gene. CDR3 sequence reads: CASSFTGLAGPDTQYF. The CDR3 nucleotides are TGTGCCAGCAGCTTTACGGGACTAGCTGGTCCAGATACGCAGTATTTT.

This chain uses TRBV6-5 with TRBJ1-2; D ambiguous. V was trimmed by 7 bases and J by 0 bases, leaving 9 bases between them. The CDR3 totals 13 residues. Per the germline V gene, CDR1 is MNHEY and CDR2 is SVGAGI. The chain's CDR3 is CASTMGPNYGYTF. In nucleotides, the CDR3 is TGTGCCAGCACTATGGGTCCTAACTATGGCTACACCTTC.

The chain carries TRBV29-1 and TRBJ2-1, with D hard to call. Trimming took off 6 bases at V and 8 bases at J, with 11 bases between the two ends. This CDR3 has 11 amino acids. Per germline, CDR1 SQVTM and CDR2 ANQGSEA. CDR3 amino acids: CSVASLDEQFF. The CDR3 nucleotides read TGCAGCGTCGCCTCTTTAGATGAGCAGTTCTTC.

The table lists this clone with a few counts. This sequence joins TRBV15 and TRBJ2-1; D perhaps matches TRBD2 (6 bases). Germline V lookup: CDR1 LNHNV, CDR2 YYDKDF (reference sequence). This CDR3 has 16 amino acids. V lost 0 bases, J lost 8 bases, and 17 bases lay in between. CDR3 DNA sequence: TGTGCCACCAGCAGAGATCAGTTCGCGGGGCGAGATGAGCAGTTCTTC. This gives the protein CATSRDQFAGRDEQFF.

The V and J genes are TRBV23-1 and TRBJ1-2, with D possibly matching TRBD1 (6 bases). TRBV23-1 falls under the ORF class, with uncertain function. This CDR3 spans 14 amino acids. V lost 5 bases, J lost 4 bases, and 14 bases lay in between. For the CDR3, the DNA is TGCGCCAGCAGTTCAACAGGGATTCCCTATGGCTACACCTTC. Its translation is CASSSTGIPYGYTF.

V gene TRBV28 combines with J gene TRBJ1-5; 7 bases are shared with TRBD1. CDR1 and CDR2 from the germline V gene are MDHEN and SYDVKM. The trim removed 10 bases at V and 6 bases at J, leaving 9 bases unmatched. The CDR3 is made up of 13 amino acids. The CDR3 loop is CATQDRDFQPQHF. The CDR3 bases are TGTGCCACACAAGACAGGGATTTTCAGCCCCAGCATTTT.

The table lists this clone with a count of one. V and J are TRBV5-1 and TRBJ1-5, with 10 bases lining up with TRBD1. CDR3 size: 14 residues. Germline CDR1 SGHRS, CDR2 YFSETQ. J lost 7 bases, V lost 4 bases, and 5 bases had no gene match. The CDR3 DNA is TGCGCCAGCAGCCCCGGGACAGGGGTCCAGCCCCAGCATTTT. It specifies CASSPGTGVQPQHF.

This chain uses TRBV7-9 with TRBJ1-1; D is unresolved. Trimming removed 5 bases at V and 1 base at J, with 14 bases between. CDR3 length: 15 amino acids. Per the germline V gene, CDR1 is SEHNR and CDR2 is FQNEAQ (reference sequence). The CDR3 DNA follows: TGTGCCAGCAGCCTATCTAATACAGCGAACACTGAAGCTTTCTTT. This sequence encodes CASSLSNTANTEAFF.

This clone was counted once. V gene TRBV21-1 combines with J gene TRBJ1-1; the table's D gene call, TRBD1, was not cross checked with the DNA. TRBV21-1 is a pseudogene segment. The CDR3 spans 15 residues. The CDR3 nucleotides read TGTGCCAGCAGCATTGACAGGGGGAGAGACACTGAAGCTTTCTTT. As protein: CASSIDRGRDTEAFF.

The CDR3, as DNA: TGTGCCAGCTCACCAAATTTCGGGGCCAACGTCCTGACTTTC. Encoded protein: CASSPNFGANVLTF. The V gene is TRBV18, the J gene TRBJ2-6; D unresolved. The ends were cut back, 2 bases at V and 4 bases at J, with 6 bases in the middle. The CDR3 spans 14 residues. CDR1 and CDR2 from the germline V gene are KGHSH and LQKENI.